Only a few counts were recorded for the clone carrying this TCR beta chain. Antigen: not known. PCR used 60 Vbeta primers and 13 Jbeta primers. Produced via immunoSEQ multiplex PCR; TCRdb's table is partial and in-frame only. Here the sample spans roughly 100,000 clones, 78% being singletons. The CDR3 covers 13 residues. J gave up 8 bases and V 5 bases, and 6 bases lay outside the gene matches. Germline V gene sequence: CDR1 MGHRA, CDR2 YSYEKL. This entry comes from a study of cytomegalovirus exposure and HLA in healthy donors. Broader study findings: Segments of the TCR beta V type were, in most cases, productive about 90% or about 30% of the time in an earlier analysis. Rare TCR sequences predominated, though certain public TCRs were found in many donors.

The clonotype comes from a man under 40 in good health and CMV-seronegative. Sequencing was performed on PBMCs. The chain joins TRBV4-1 to TRBJ1-2, with TRBD1 identical over 9 bases. The CDR3 region has the DNA TGCGCCAGCAGCGTAGGGACAGGGCGAGGCTACACCTTC. Amino acids: CASSVGTGRGYTF.